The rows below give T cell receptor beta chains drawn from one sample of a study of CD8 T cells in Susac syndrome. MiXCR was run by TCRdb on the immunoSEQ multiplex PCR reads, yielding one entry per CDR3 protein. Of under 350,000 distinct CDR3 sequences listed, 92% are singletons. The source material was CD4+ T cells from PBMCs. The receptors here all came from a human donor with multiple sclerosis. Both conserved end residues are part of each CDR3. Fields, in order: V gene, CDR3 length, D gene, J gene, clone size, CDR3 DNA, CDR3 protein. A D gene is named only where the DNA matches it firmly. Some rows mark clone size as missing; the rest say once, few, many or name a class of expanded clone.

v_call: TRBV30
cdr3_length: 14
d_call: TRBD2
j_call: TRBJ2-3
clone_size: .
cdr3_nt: TGTGCCTGGAGTCGGGGACTAGCCGACGATACGCAGTATTTT
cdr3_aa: CAWSRGLADDTQYF

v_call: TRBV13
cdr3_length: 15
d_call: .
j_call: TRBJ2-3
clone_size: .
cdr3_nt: TGTGCCAGCAGCCACGGGGAAGGGGGAGGGATAACGCAGTATTTT
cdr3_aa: CASSHGEGGGITQYF

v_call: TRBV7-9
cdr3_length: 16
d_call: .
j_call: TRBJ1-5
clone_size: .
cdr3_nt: TGTGCCAGCAGCTTAGCCAGAGACGGTGGCAATCAGCCCCAGCATTTT
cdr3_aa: CASSLARDGGNQPQHF

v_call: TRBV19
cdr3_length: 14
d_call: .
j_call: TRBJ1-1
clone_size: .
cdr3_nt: TGTGCCAGTAGGGGACCGGGGCAGGGCTCTGAAGCTTTCTTT
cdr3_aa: CASRGPGQGSEAFF

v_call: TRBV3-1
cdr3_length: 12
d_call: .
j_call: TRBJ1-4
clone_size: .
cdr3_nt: TGTGCCAGCAGTCCCCGGGGTGAAAAACTGTTTTTT
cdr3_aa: CASSPRGEKLFF

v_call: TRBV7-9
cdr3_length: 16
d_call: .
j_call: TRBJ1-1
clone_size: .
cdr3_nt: TGTGCCAGCAGCTTGCAGACGATCAGTATGAACACTGAAGCTTTCTTT
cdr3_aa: CASSLQTISMNTEAFF

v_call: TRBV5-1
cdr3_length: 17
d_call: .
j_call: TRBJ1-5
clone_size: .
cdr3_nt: TGCGCCAGCAGCTTGGGGGTGGGGGGCCCCCCGCATCAGCCCCAGCATTTT
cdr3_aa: CASSLGVGGPPHQPQHF

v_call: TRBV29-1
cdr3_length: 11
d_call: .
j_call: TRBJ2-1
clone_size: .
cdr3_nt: TGCAGCGTCGTCCGGAGTACTGAGCAGTTCTTC
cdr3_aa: CSVVRSTEQFF

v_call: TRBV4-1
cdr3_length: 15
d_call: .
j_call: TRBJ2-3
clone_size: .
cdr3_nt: TGCGCCAGCAGCCAAGTCGTTACAGGCACAGATACGCAGTATTTT
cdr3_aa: CASSQVVTGTDTQYF

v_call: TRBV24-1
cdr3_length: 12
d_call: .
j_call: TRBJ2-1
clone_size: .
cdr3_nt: TGTGCCACCAGTGATTTTCCCAATGAGCAGTTCTTC
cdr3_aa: CATSDFPNEQFF

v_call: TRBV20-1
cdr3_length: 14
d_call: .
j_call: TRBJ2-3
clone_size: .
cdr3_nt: TGCAGTGCTAGAGATTCTCGGGGCACAGATACGCAGTATTTT
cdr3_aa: CSARDSRGTDTQYF

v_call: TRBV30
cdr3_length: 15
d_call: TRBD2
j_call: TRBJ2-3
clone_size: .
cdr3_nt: TGTGCCTGGAGTGGGGGACTAGCGGGGCCAGATACGCAGTATTTT
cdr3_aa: CAWSGGLAGPDTQYF

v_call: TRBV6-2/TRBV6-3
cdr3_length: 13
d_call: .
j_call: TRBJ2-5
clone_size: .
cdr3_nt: TGTGCCAGCAGTTTTTGGAGTGGGGAGACCCAGTACTTC
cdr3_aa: CASSFWSGETQYF

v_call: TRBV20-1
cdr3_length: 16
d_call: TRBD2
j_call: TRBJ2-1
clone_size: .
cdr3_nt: TGCAGTGCCGGCGGGACTAGCGGGGGCCGATACAATGAGCAGTTCTTC
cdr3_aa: CSAGGTSGGRYNEQFF

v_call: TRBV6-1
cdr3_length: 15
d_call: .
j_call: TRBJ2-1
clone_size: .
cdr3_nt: TGTGCCAGCAGTTTTAGGGCCATGGCGGACAATGAGCAGTTCTTC
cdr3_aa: CASSFRAMADNEQFF

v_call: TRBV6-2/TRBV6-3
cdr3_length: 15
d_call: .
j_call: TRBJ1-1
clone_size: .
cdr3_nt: TGTGCCAGCAGTGACCTTACCGGCGGTAAACCCGACGCTTTCTTT
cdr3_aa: CASSDLTGGKPDAFF

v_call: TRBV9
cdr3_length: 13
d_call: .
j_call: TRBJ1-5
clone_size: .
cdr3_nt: TGTGCCAGCTCAGGGGCGGGCAATCAGCCCCAGCATTTT
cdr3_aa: CASSGAGNQPQHF

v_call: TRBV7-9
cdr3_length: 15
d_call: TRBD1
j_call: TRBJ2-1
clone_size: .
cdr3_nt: TGTGCCAGCAGCGCGGACAGGGGTTTTAGGAATGAGCAGTTCTTC
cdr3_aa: CASSADRGFRNEQFF

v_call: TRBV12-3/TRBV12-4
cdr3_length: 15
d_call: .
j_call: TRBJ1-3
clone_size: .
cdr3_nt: TGTGCCAGCAGTTTACTGCAGGGTTCCGGAAACACCATATATTTT
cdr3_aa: CASSLLQGSGNTIYF

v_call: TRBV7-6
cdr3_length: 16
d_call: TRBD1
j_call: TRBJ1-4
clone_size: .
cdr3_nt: TGTGCCACACGAGGGACAGGGACCGGGGGAGGTGAAAAACTGTTTTTT
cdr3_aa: CATRGTGTGGGEKLFF

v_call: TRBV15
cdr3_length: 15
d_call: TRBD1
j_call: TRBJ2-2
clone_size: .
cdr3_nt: TGTGCCGTCGGCGAGGGGGCGCCGGACACCGGGGAGCTGTTTTTT
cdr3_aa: CAVGEGAPDTGELFF

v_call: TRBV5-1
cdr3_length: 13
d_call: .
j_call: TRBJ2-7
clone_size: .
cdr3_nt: TGCGCCAGCAGCTACGACAAGAACTACGAGCAGTACTTC
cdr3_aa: CASSYDKNYEQYF

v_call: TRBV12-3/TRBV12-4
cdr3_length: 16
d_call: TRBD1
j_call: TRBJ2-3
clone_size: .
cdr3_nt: TGTGCCAGCAGTTTTCGACAGGGGGCCCTCACAGATACGCAGTATTTT
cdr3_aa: CASSFRQGALTDTQYF

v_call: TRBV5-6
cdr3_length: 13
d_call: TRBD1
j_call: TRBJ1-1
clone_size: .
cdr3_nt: TGTGCCAGCAGCCTCGGGACAGACACTGAAGCTTTCTTT
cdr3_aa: CASSLGTDTEAFF

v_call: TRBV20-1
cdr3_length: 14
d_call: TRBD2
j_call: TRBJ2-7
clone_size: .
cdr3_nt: TGCAGTGCTACCTTAGCGGGAGTTTCCTACGAGCAGTACTTC
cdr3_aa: CSATLAGVSYEQYF

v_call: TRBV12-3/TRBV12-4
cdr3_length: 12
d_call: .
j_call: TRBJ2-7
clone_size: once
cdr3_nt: TGTGCCAGCAGTCTCCTTCACTACGAGCAGTACTTC
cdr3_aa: CASSLLHYEQYF

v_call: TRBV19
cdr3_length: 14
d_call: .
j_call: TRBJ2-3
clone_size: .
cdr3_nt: TGTGCCAGTAGTATATGGGGTGGGGGAGATACGCAGTATTTT
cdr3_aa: CASSIWGGGDTQYF

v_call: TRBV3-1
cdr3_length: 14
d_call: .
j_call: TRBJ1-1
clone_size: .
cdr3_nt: TGTGCCAGCAGCCAAGGGGCAGCGGGCACTGAAGCTTTCTTT
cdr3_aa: CASSQGAAGTEAFF

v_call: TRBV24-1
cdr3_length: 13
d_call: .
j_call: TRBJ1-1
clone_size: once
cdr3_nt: TGTGCCACCAGTGAGGGCAGTAACACTGAAGCTTTCTTT
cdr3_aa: CATSEGSNTEAFF

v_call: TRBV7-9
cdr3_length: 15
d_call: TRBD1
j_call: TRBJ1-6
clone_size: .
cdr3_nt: TGTGCCAGCAGCTCGATCGGACAGGGAAGATCACCCCTCCACTTT
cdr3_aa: CASSSIGQGRSPLHF

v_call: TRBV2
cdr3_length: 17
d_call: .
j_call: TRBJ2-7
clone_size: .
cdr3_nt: TGTGCCAGCTTTACCCCGCCCGGAAGCGCCCGAATTCCCGAGCAGTACTTC
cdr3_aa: CASFTPPGSARIPEQYF

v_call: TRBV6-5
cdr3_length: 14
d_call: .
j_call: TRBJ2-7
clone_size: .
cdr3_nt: TGTGCCAGCAAGGGCCCAGGGGTTCCCTACGAGCAGTACTTC
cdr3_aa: CASKGPGVPYEQYF

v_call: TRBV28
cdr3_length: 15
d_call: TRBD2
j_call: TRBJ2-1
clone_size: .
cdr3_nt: TGTGCCAGCAGTGTAGCGGGAGGGGCCTACAATGAGCAGTTCTTC
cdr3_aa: CASSVAGGAYNEQFF

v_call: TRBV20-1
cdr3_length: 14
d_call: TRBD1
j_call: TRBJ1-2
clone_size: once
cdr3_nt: TGCAGTGCTAGAGATTGGACAGGGGATGGGGGCTACACCTTC
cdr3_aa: CSARDWTGDGGYTF

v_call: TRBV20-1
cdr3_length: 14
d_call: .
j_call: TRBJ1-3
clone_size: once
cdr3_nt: TGCAGTGCTAAGGTGGTGAACTCTGGAAACACCATATATTTT
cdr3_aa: CSAKVVNSGNTIYF

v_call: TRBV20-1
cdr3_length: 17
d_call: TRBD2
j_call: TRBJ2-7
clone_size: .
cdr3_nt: TGCAGTGCCTCCCGGGGACTAGCGGGAGGACAGGGTTACGAGCAGTACTTC
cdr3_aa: CSASRGLAGGQGYEQYF

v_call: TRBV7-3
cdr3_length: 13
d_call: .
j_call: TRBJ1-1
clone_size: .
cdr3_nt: TGTGCCAGCAGCTTATTCCCGAGCACTGAAGCTTTCTTT
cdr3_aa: CASSLFPSTEAFF

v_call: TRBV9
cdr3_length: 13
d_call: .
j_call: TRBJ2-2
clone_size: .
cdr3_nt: TGTGCCAGCAGCGTAGAGGTGGCCGGGGAGCTGTTTTTT
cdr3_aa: CASSVEVAGELFF

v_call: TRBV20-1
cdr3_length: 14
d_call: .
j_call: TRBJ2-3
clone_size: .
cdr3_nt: TGCAGTGCTAGAGTTGCGGGCCCCACAGATACGCAGTATTTT
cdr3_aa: CSARVAGPTDTQYF

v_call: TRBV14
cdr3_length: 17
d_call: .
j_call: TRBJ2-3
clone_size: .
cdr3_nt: TGTGCCAGCAGCCAAGATCAAGTCCGGGCGTTCACAGATACGCAGTATTTT
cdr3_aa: CASSQDQVRAFTDTQYF

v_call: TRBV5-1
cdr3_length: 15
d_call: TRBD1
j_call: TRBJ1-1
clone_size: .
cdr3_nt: TGCGCCAGCAGCCCCTCAGGGGGTGGGAACACTGAAGCTTTCTTT
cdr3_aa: CASSPSGGGNTEAFF

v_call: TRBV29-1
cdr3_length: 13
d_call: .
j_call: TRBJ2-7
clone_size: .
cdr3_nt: TGCAGCGTTGAGGGGGCAGGGAAGGACGAGCAGTACTTC
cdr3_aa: CSVEGAGKDEQYF